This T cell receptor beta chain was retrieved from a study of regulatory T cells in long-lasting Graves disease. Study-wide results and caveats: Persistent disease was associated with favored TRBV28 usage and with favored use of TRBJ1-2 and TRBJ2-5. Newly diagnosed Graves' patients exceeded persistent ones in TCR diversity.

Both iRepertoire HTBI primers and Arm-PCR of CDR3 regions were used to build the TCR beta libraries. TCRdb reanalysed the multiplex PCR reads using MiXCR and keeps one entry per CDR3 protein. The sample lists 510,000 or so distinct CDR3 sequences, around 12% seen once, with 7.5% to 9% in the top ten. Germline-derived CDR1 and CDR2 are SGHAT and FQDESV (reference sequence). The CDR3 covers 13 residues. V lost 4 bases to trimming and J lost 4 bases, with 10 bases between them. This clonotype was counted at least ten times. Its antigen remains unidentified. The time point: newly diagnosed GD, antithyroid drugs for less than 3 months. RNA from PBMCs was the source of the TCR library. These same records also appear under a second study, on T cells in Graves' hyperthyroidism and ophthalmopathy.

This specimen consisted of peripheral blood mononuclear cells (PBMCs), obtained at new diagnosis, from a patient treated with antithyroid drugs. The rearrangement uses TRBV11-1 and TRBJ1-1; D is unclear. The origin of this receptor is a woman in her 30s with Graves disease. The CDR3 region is CASSYIGRTEAFF. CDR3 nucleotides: TGTGCCAGCAGCTATATTGGGCGCACTGAAGCTTTCTTT.